This T cell receptor beta chain was profiled in a study of CD8 T cells in Susac syndrome. Roughly 0.45 to 1 ug RNA was reverse transcribed with random hexamers. In TCRdb, the immunoSEQ multiplex PCR reads were re-called with MiXCR into one record per CDR3 protein. The data hold around 140,000 distinct CDR3 sequences, with more than 85% observed a single time. CDR1 GTSNPN and CDR2 SVGIG come from the germline V gene (reference sequence). The V and J ends lost 1 base and 4 bases respectively, with 7 bases between them. The CDR3 has 12 amino acids. The clonotype was recovered from a human donor with Susac syndrome. Input material: CD4+ T cells from PBMCs. The chain uses TRBV30 and TRBJ1-1; D is perhaps TRBD1 (5 bases). CDR3 sequence (DNA): TGTGCCTGGAGTGCAGGGCCCACTGAAGCTTTCTTT. It codes for CAWSAGPTEAFF. The variable domain in full, with the rest retrieved from reference TRBV30 and TRBJ1-1, is SQTIHQWPATLVQPVGSPLSLECTVEGTSNPNLYWYRQAAGRGLQLLFYSVGIGQISSEVPQNLSASRPQDRQFILSSKKLLLSDSGFYLCAWSAGPTEAFFGQGTRLTVV.